These 31 T cell receptor beta chains were sequenced from one sample in a study of control samples from healthy donors and cancer patients. Using immunoSEQ multiplex PCR, the repertoire was profiled, and TCRdb retains in-frame clones only, with some absent. The sample has about 160,000 clones, over 95% seen once. Sequencing used blood. All receptors come from a woman aged 25 to 45 in good health.

The genes are TRBV14 and TRBJ1-1; TRBD1 matches 9 bases. Germline CDR1 reads SGHDN; CDR2 reads FVKESK. Trimming took 0 bases from V and 4 from J; bases not matched to a gene: 9. This CDR3 comprises 17 residues. CDR3 coding DNA: TGTGCCAGCAGCCAAGATCTTGGGACAGGGACGACCACTGAAGCTTTCTTT. As protein: CASSQDLGTGTTTEAFF.

The gene calls are TRBV15 and TRBJ2-7; D may be TRBD2 (5 bases). The CDR3 consists of 16 residues. Looked up from germline, CDR1 is LNHNV and CDR2 is YYDKDF (reference sequence). V shed 2 bases and J shed 0 bases, with 14 bases lying between them. The CDR3 sequence: CATSRTILAGSYEQYF. The DNA of the CDR3 is TGTGCCACCAGCAGAACTATCCTAGCCGGCTCCTACGAGCAGTACTTC.

This sequence joins TRBV7-9 and TRBJ1-1, with D possibly TRBD1 on 5 matching bases. The V gene's germline CDR1 is SEHNR and CDR2 FQNEAQ (reference sequence). The CDR3 extends over 13 amino acids. V gave up 5 bases and J gave up 2 bases, with 9 bases separating them. CDR3 amino acids: CASSPGKNTEAFF. As DNA, the CDR3 is TGTGCCAGCAGCCCAGGGAAAAACACTGAAGCTTTCTTT. Based on the CDR3 plus reference TRBV7-9 and TRBJ1-1, the full variable domain is DTGVSQNPRHKITKRGQNVTFRCDPISEHNRLYWYRQTLGQGPEFLTYFQNEAQLEKSRLLSDRFSAERPKGSFSTLEIQRTEQGDSAMYLCASSPGKNTEAFFGQGTRLTVV.

The chain carries TRBV10-3 and TRBJ2-7, with D possibly being TRBD2 (5 bases). CDR1 is ENHRY, CDR2 SYGVKD, per germline. V was clipped by 8 bases and J by 4 bases, with 18 bases between them. The CDR3 has 14 amino acids. The chain's CDR3 is CAISQEGIVYEQYF. The CDR3, as DNA: TGTGCCATCTCCCAAGAGGGTATAGTGTACGAGCAGTACTTC.

V and J are TRBV12-3 or TRBV12-4 and TRBJ1-5; no clear D. The CDR3 contains 12 residues. V lost 0 bases and J lost 9, with 6 bases in between. This chain's CDR3 is CASSLAGTPQHF. The DNA for the CDR3 is TGTGCCAGCAGTTTAGCGGGTACGCCCCAGCATTTT.

V is TRBV28 and J is TRBJ1-2; TRBD1 might be the D (5 bases). The germline V gene encodes CDR1 MDHEN and CDR2 SYDVKM. V lost 10 bases and J 4 bases, leaving 16 bases between the germline ends. The CDR3 contains 13 residues. For the CDR3, the DNA is TGTGCCACCCGGTTGGGGACTCCCTATGGCTACACCTTC. This sequence encodes CATRLGTPYGYTF.

This chain connects TRBV11-2 to TRBJ2-1; 8 nucleotides match TRBD1. The CDR3 consists of 14 residues. The J segment lost 7 bases and the V segment lost 4 bases, leaving 6 bases of the junction unmatched. Germline CDR1 SGHAT, CDR2 FQNNGV. The CDR3 loop is CASSSPRQGNEQFF. The CDR3 nucleotides are TGTGCCAGCAGCTCCCCCCGACAGGGGAATGAGCAGTTCTTC.

This clone appeared a single time. The genes are TRBV28 and TRBJ1-2; tentatively, D is TRBD1 (5 bases). Looked up from germline, CDR1 is MDHEN and CDR2 is SYDVKM. V shed 5 bases and J shed 4 bases, with 5 bases lying between them. The CDR3 consists of 11 residues. The CDR3 spells CASSGGYGYTF. The CDR3 DNA reads TGTGCCAGCAGTGGGGGCTATGGCTACACCTTC.

J is TRBJ2-7 and V is TRBV3-1 (or the pseudogene TRBV3-2), with D maybe TRBD2 (5 bases). Between the trimmed V and J ends, which lost 2 bases and 5 bases, there was a span of 13 bases. Per germline, CDR1 LGHDT and CDR2 YNNKEL (reference sequence). The CDR3 sequence is 14 residues long. DNA for the CDR3: TGTGCCAGCAGCCAATTGCTAGCTATCCACGAGCAGTACTTC. Translating it yields CASSQLLAIHEQYF.

V usage is TRBV6-5 and J usage is TRBJ2-1, with D perhaps matching TRBD2 (6 bases). Germline loops: CDR1 MNHEY, CDR2 SVGAGI. The CDR3 is 16 amino acids. V was cut by 0 bases and J by 3 bases, with 12 bases left in between. The CDR3 coding sequence is TGTGCCAGCAGTTACTCGCGTGCGGGGTACTACAATGAGCAGTTCTTC. Its translation: CASSYSRAGYYNEQFF.

This chain uses TRBV7-8 with TRBJ2-3; TRBD2 agrees at 11 bases. Per the germline V gene, CDR1 is SGHVS and CDR2 is FQNEAQ. With 5 bases clipped from V and 2 bases from J, the junction kept 6 bases outside the gene matches. The CDR3 runs to 16 residues. The CDR3 reads CASSLHSGGATDTQYF. Written as DNA, the CDR3 is TGTGCCAGCAGCCTGCATAGCGGGGGGGCCACAGATACGCAGTATTTT. The full variable domain, in which reference TRBV7-8 and TRBJ2-3 provide the parts outside the CDR3, is GAGVSQSPRYKVAKRGQDVALRCDPISGHVSLFWYQQALGQGPEFLTYFQNEAQLDKSGLPSDRFFAERPEGSVSTLKIQRTQQEDSAVYLCASSLHSGGATDTQYFGPGTRLTVL.

This clone appeared a single time. The V and J genes are TRBV2 and TRBJ1-6; a possible D gene is TRBD1 (5 bases). Trimming cost V 2 bases and J 9 bases, with 11 bases left between them. This CDR3 has 14 amino acids. CDR1 and CDR2 (germline): SNHLY, FYNNEI. CDR3 amino acids: CASSELRVGSPLHF. In DNA form, the CDR3 reads TGTGCCAGCAGTGAACTCAGGGTCGGTTCACCCCTCCACTTT. The variable domain in full, completed from reference TRBV2 and TRBJ1-6, reads EPEVTQTPSHQVTQMGQEVILRCVPISNHLYFYWYRQILGQKVEFLVSFYNNEISEKSEIFDDQFSVERPDGSNFTLKIRSTKLEDSAMYFCASSELRVGSPLHFGNGTRLTVT.

This chain connects TRBV3-1 (or the pseudogene TRBV3-2) to TRBJ1-6, with D perhaps matching TRBD1 (5 bases). Trimming removed 1 base at V and 10 bases at J, with 20 bases between. The CDR3 covers 17 residues. Germline lookup yields CDR1 LGHDT and CDR2 YNNKEL (reference sequence). CDR3 region: CASSQGPAGGAVSPLHF. DNA for the CDR3: TGTGCCAGCAGCCAAGGACCCGCTGGGGGTGCGGTCTCACCCCTCCACTTT.

The V call is TRBV6-6, the J call TRBJ2-3; D perhaps matches TRBD2 (5 bases). Germline CDR1 is MNHNY and CDR2 is SVGAGI (reference sequence). CDR3 length: 15 residues. V was trimmed by 2 bases and J by 3 bases, leaving 12 bases between them. This CDR3 is CASSYLGKGTDTQYF. The CDR3 region has the DNA TGTGCCAGCAGTTACCTCGGGAAGGGTACAGATACGCAGTATTTT.

The chain uses TRBV5-5 and TRBJ1-5, with a weak D call TRBD1 (5 bases). This CDR3 has 16 residues. The V end was cut by 0 bases, the J end by 6 bases, with 16 bases between. Germline V lookup: CDR1 SGHKS, CDR2 YYEKEE (reference sequence). Here the CDR3 reads CASSLGAGELSQPQHF. In DNA, the CDR3 is TGTGCCAGCAGCTTGGGGGCGGGGGAGTTAAGTCAGCCCCAGCATTTT.

This clone was detected only once. This chain connects TRBV5-5 to TRBJ2-1, with TRBD2 as a possible D gene (5 bases). Deletions cut 0 bases from V and 3 bases from J, with 13 bases between. Germline CDR1 reads SGHKS; CDR2 reads YYEKEE (reference sequence). There are 16 residues in the CDR3. The CDR3, as DNA: TGTGCCAGCAGCTTGGGAGAGGGCTGGAGCTACAATGAGCAGTTCTTC. It is translated as CASSLGEGWSYNEQFF.

This chain connects TRBV6-1 to TRBJ1-2; the D is unclear. The CDR3 covers 13 residues. The germline CDR1 and CDR2 sequences are MNHNS and SASEGT. Trimming removed 0 bases at V and 4 bases at J, with 6 bases between. The CDR3 loop reads CASSEAGGYGYTF. CDR3 bases: TGTGCCAGCAGTGAAGCCGGCGGCTATGGCTACACCTTC.

This clone has just a few counts. The chain uses TRBV10-1 and TRBJ2-3; 10 nucleotides agree with TRBD2. CDR3 size: 17 residues. Germline loops: CDR1 WNHNN, CDR2 SYGVQD (reference sequence). V dropped 5 bases and J dropped 4; count of bases not matched to a gene: 12. In DNA, the CDR3 is TGCGCCAGCAGTTCCCTGGCCCAGCGGGGGGGCGCAGATACGCAGTATTTT. Its translation is CASSSLAQRGGADTQYF.

The chain recombines TRBV15 with TRBJ2-7; TRBD2 might be the D (6 bases). Germline assignment: CDR1 LNHNV and CDR2 YYDKDF (reference sequence). This CDR3 is built from 13 residues. The ends were cut back, 1 base at V and 2 bases at J, with 6 bases in the middle. In DNA, the CDR3 is TGTGCCACCAGCAGAGGGACTACCTACGAGCAGTACTTC. Translated, it gives CATSRGTTYEQYF.

This chain connects TRBV7-8 to TRBJ2-1; TRBD2 is a possible D gene (5 bases). In germline, CDR1 is SGHVS, CDR2 FQNEAQ. The CDR3 is 13 residues long. V was trimmed by 2 bases and J by 5 bases, leaving 7 bases between them. CDR3 loop: CASSLIANNEQFF. The CDR3 DNA is TGTGCCAGCAGCTTAATAGCGAACAATGAGCAGTTCTTC.

This chain uses TRBV10-3 with TRBJ2-3; 8 nucleotides line up with TRBD1. Looked up from germline, CDR1 is ENHRY and CDR2 is SYGVKD. The CDR3 is 15 residues long. Germline trimming cut 11 bases from V and 2 bases from J; bases unmatched to any gene: 12. The CDR3 DNA reads TGTGCCGCCGGGGCCCACAGGGGGTACACAGATACGCAGTATTTT. As protein: CAAGAHRGYTDTQYF.

This chain uses TRBV28 with TRBJ1-2; D gene uncertain. The CDR3 has 19 residues. Trimming cost V 1 base and J 0 bases, with 21 bases left between them. The germline V gene encodes CDR1 MDHEN and CDR2 SYDVKM. Written as DNA, the CDR3 is TGTGCCAGCAGTTTATCGCCGGGGAAGAGGGCCCGCTCTAACTATGGCTACACCTTC. As protein: CASSLSPGKRARSNYGYTF.

This chain uses TRBV5-1 with TRBJ2-5; 11 bases are a match to TRBD2. There are 16 residues in the CDR3. V gave up 5 bases and J gave up 0 bases; unmatched junction bases: 6. CDR1 and CDR2 (germline): SGHRS, YFSETQ. The CDR3 DNA reads TGCGCCAGCAGTCACCGACTAGCGGGGAACCAAGAGACCCAGTACTTC. Its protein product is CASSHRLAGNQETQYF.

The rearrangement uses TRBV7-3 and TRBJ2-2; D remains ambiguous. Germline CDR1 is SGHTA and CDR2 is FQGTGA. V lost 4 bases, J lost 5 bases, and 11 bases lay in between. The CDR3 is 14 amino acids. The CDR3 loop reads CASSSLLQTGELFF. DNA for the CDR3: TGTGCCAGCAGCTCCCTTCTCCAGACCGGGGAGCTGTTTTTT.

In its sample, this clone was seen once. V is TRBV7-9 and J is TRBJ2-2; 8 nucleotides agree with TRBD1. Germline V gene sequence: CDR1 SEHNR, CDR2 FQNEAQ (reference sequence). The trim removed 6 bases at V and 7 bases at J, leaving 13 bases unmatched. This CDR3 comprises 16 residues. The CDR3 protein is CASRPVPQGAIGELFF. In DNA, the CDR3 is TGTGCCAGCAGACCTGTCCCCCAGGGGGCGATCGGGGAGCTGTTTTTT.

In the case of this clone: A read error may account for a junction end that differs from germline. The genes are TRBV6-5 and TRBJ2-1, with TRBD2 matching over 10 bases. Germline lookup yields CDR1 MNHEY and CDR2 SVGAGI. The CDR3 runs 15 residues. CDR3 in amino acids: CAISPGLAIYNEQFF. CDR3 in DNA: TGTGCCATCAGTCCGGGACTAGCGATATACAATGAGCAGTTCTTC.

V usage is TRBV6-5 and J usage is TRBJ1-6; no firm D call. Germline V CDR1 and CDR2: MNHEY, SVGAGI. V was pared by 7 bases and J by 7 bases, with 14 bases between. The CDR3 consists of 14 residues. The CDR3 region has the DNA TGTGCCAGCATTCTTGAACAGCCAAATTCACCCCTCCACTTT. Protein product: CASILEQPNSPLHF.

V and J are TRBV6-5 and TRBJ2-4, with 7 bases that match TRBD1. Germline assignment: CDR1 MNHEY and CDR2 SVGAGI. V lost 6 bases, J lost 6 bases, and 8 bases stayed unmatched. CDR3 length equals 14 residues. CDR3 sequence reads: CASRPQGWGNIQYF. The CDR3 coding sequence is TGTGCCAGCAGACCACAGGGGTGGGGAAACATTCAGTACTTC.

The chain is built from TRBV2 and TRBJ1-3; D unclear. From germline, CDR1 is SNHLY and CDR2 FYNNEI. The CDR3 contains 17 residues. The V end lost 0 bases, the J end lost 0 bases, and 12 bases lay between the germline ends. The CDR3 is CASSEARRPNSGNTIYF. CDR3 nucleotide sequence: TGTGCCAGCAGTGAAGCGCGTCGGCCAAACTCTGGAAACACCATATATTTT. Full variable domain (missing parts from reference TRBV2 and TRBJ1-3): EPEVTQTPSHQVTQMGQEVILRCVPISNHLYFYWYRQILGQKVEFLVSFYNNEISEKSEIFDDQFSVERPDGSNFTLKIRSTKLEDSAMYFCASSEARRPNSGNTIYFGEGSWLTVV.

This clone was found once. The rearrangement uses TRBV4-1 and TRBJ2-7; D assignment may be TRBD1 or TRBD2 (5 bases each). The CDR3 spans 15 residues. CDR1 and CDR2 (germline): MGHRA, YSYEKL. V lost 4 bases and J 0 bases, leaving 13 bases between the germline ends. This CDR3 is CASSPLPGASYEQYF. The CDR3, as DNA: TGCGCCAGCAGCCCCCTTCCCGGGGCCTCCTACGAGCAGTACTTC.

The chain links TRBV10-1 to TRBJ2-7; 9 bases are a match to TRBD1. Germline CDR1 reads WNHNN; CDR2 reads SYGVQD (reference sequence). The CDR3 covers 14 residues. The V segment lost 2 bases and the J segment 4 bases; nucleotides outside the gene matches: 3. The chain's CDR3 is CASSEDRGAYEQYF. The CDR3, as DNA: TGCGCCAGCAGTGAGGACAGGGGGGCGTACGAGCAGTACTTC.